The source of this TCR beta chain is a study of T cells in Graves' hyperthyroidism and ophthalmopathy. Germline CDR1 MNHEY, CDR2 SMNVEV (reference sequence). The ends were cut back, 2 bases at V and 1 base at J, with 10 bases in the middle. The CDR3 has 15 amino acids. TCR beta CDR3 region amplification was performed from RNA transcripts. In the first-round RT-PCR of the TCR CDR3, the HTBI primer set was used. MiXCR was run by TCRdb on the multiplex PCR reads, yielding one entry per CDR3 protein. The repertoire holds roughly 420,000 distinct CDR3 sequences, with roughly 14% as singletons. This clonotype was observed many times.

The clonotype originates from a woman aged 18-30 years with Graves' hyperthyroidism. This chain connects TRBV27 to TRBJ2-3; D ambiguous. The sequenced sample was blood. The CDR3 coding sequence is TGTGCCAGCAGTTTAGGGAAAACGGGCACAGATACGCAGTATTTT. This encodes CASSLGKTGTDTQYF.